The 10 T cell receptor beta chains reported below all come from one sample, sequenced in a study of shared T cell receptors in the human thymus. TCRdb keeps only in-frame clones here, not all; method: immunoSEQ multiplex PCR. The sample includes hundreds of thousands of clones, around 87% of them seen just once. These records were also assigned to another study, of human thymus T cells.

The sample comprised thymocytes. These receptor sequences come from a boy in the first two years of life with a congenital heart defect.

The V gene is TRBV5-6, the J gene TRBJ1-1, with D tentatively TRBD1 (6 bases). The germline gives CDR1 SGHDT, CDR2 YYEEEE. The CDR3 totals 13 residues. V was cut by 2 bases and J by 5 bases, with 10 bases left in between. DNA for the CDR3: TGTGCCAGCAGCTTCACAGGGAGTACTGAAGCTTTCTTT. Translating it yields CASSFTGSTEAFF.

This clone occurred once. The chain combines TRBV19 with TRBJ1-5, with 8 bases that match TRBD1. Germline trimming cut 6 bases from V and 4 bases from J; bases unmatched to any gene: 5. This CDR3 is 14 amino acids long. From germline, CDR1 is LNHDA and CDR2 SQIVND (reference sequence). The CDR3, as DNA: TGTGCCAGTAGGATCACAGGGGGAAATCAGCCCCAGCATTTT. Translating it yields CASRITGGNQPQHF.

This rearrangement joins TRBV4-3 to TRBJ2-3; D not certain. Germline lookup yields CDR1 LGHNA and CDR2 YSLEER. The CDR3 totals 14 residues. V was cut by 1 base and J by 2 bases, with 7 bases left in between. The CDR3 loop reads CASSQVANTDTQYF. The CDR3 DNA sequence: TGCGCCAGCAGCCAAGTTGCTAACACAGATACGCAGTATTTT.

The rearrangement joins TRBV28 to TRBJ1-1; 8 nucleotides line up with TRBD1. V dropped 5 bases and J dropped 4; count of bases not matched to a gene: 15. The germline V gene has CDR1 MDHEN and CDR2 SYDVKM. This CDR3 is built from 17 residues. This chain's CDR3 is CASSPQGQGARSTEAFF. CDR3 bases: TGTGCCAGCAGTCCGCAGGGGCAGGGGGCGCGGAGCACTGAAGCTTTCTTT.

Note on this clone: One end of the junction does not line up with germline, which may come from a read error. This chain uses TRBV30 with TRBJ1-6, with 7 positions matching TRBD1. The CDR3 is made up of 22 amino acids. Germline CDR1 reads GTSNPN; CDR2 reads SVGIG (reference sequence). CDR3: CAWSVRDRLKKTPIIQLGPLRF. The CDR3 DNA is TGTGCCTGGAGCGTCCGGGACAGACTGAAAAAAACCCCGATAATTCAACTGGGCCCCCTCCGCTTT.

The rearrangement joins TRBV15 to TRBJ2-7; D may be TRBD2 (7 bases). Germline CDR1 is LNHNV and CDR2 is YYDKDF (reference sequence). The germline V and J ends were trimmed by 6 bases and 6 bases, with 12 bases remaining between them. CDR3 length: 12 amino acids. The CDR3 region has the DNA TGTGCCACCAGAGGCGGGGGCGGCGAGCAGTACTTC. Its protein product is CATRGGGGEQYF.

CDR3 residues: CASSFDTSGANVLTF. In DNA form, the CDR3 reads TGCGCCAGCAGCTTTGACACGTCTGGGGCCAACGTCCTGACTTTC. The chain is built from TRBV5-1 and TRBJ2-6; unclear D gene. Germline-derived CDR1 and CDR2 are SGHRS and YFSETQ. The CDR3 sequence is 15 residues long. The V and J ends lost 2 bases and 1 base respectively, with 7 bases between them.

The genes are TRBV4-1 and TRBJ1-2; D is perhaps TRBD1 (6 bases). The germline CDR1 and CDR2 sequences are MGHRA and YSYEKL. This CDR3 is 16 amino acids long. V dropped 0 bases and J dropped 8 bases, with 19 bases sitting between them. The CDR3 reads CASSQEAPSDSQGYTF. DNA for the CDR3: TGCGCCAGCAGCCAAGAAGCCCCATCGGACAGTCAAGGCTACACCTTC.

Here the CDR3 DNA reads TGTGCCAGCAGTGGCCACAGACCGGGACAGCCAGCCGGATACACCATATATTTT. Translation: CASSGHRPGQPAGYTIYF. The V and J genes are TRBV6-1 and TRBJ1-3; TRBD1 aligns across 7 bases. Trimming removed 4 bases from V and 8 bases from J; junction bases left unmatched: 20. Germline V CDR1 and CDR2: MNHNS, SASEGT. There are 18 residues in the CDR3.

The J gene is TRBJ2-6, the V gene TRBV25-1; D is unresolved. From germline, CDR1 is MGHDK and CDR2 SYGVNS. V lost 7 bases and J 4 bases, leaving 8 bases between the germline ends. The CDR3 has 13 residues. DNA for the CDR3: TGTGCCAGCACCGAGCCCGGGGCCAACGTCCTGACTTTC. It codes for CASTEPGANVLTF.